Given below is one T cell receptor (beta chain) in context. Its recognized antigen is unknown. Within one base of it there is no much larger clone, and no base qualities were kept. V is reduced by 7 bases and J by 0 bases, leaving a spacing of 7 bases between them. Based on the germline V gene, the CDR1 and CDR2 sequences are MNHNS and SASEGT. The CDR3 covers 13 residues, taking in both the cysteine and the phenylalanine. The retained sequence is limited to the CDR3, 39 bases, with the frame set at the first base. This entry is derived from a study of cytomegalovirus exposure and HLA in healthy donors listed by TCRdb under 2017. At the level of the whole study: According to an earlier analysis of several hundred of the donors, some 180 million T cells yielded roughly 100 million unique TCR beta sequences and approximately 300 Gb of sequence data. Approximately 330 gigabases of sequencing data and roughly 81 million unique TCR sequences made up an early release that covered 640 HLA-typed donors. Roughly 5 DR-DQ haplotypes were handled as single units for association and clustering, since linkage in the cohort was strong. Among around 400 genotyped donors of the cohort, an average of approximately 240,000 unique TCR beta nucleotide sequences was sequenced per donor, of which approximately 18% were non-productive. The later analysis used no new phenotypic data to find candidate immune exposures, relying instead on TCR beta sequences and their occurrence across donors. The number of donors typed differed by locus, with 629-630 for A, B, C, DRB1 and DQB1, about 500 for DQA1, approximately 570 for DPA1, and some 470 for DPB1. HLA typing included class I and class II loci at four-digit resolution. Donor age, sex, ethnicity and CMV serostatus were compiled alongside the repertoire data. In an earlier analysis of 500 to 650 of the donors, high-throughput TCR beta sequencing was used to judge whether each TCR beta V gene segment behaved as functional or pseudogenic. To predict cytomegalovirus infection status, the study brought together high-throughput TCR immunosequencing, statistical association of individual TCRs with disease status, and machine learning. The genetic ancestry cluster associated with self-reported Caucasian donors included around 76% of the 398 genotyped donors. In a later analysis, previously published TCR beta repertoires from 600 to 850 donors were re-analyzed and high-resolution HLA genotyping was added so that TCR occurrence patterns could be studied. The study aimed to test whether signatures of past pathogen exposure could be identified by cataloging public T cell receptors. Every repertoire in the discovery cohort had been generated on one and the same sequencing platform. Besides the first cohort of more than 650 subjects, a separate validation cohort made up of 90 to 150 different subjects was used. The T cell repertoires of 666 subjects were profiled by immunosequencing and related to cytomegalovirus serostatus. In a later genetic analysis, genome-wide SNP genotypes for 398 of the 666 donors were used, and that subset was treated as a discovery cohort. Overall study results and their limits: Compared with the 666-donor mean, donors in an Asian-associated ancestry cluster had fewer N-insertions in productive TCRs, according to a later genetic analysis. While some public TCRs were present in many individuals, most TCR sequences turned up only very rarely across donors. An association between a missense DCLRE1C variant and V-gene and J-gene trimming of TCR beta chains was found in a later genetic analysis and replicated in an independent cohort. A few of the identified cytomegalovirus-associated TCR beta chains were confirmed in vitro to be specific for cytomegalovirus antigens. Correlated functional status among segregating V segments might be attributable to linkage disequilibrium, but an unknown experimental factor could not be ruled out. The classifier was reported to diagnose cytomegalovirus status with high specificity and sensitivity in both the original cohort and the validation cohort. About 17 rarely observed V segments, including chromosome 9 orphons, were excluded from the earlier analysis of about 610 of the donors because counts were too low. A further reported finding was that TCR beta sequences accurately predicted the HLA-A and HLA-B alleles for most subjects in the first cohort. In this cohort, only TCR beta chains were sequenced, and detectable features were limited by the absence of alpha or paired-chain data. In an earlier analysis of about 600 of the donors, most TCR beta V segments appeared in productive rearrangements about 90% or about 30% of the time, broadly matching IMGT annotations. A total of 150 or so TCR beta chains were listed by the study as associated with cytomegalovirus. According to a later analysis, most CMV-associated TCR beta chains appeared to be HLA-restricted, and the HLA associations seemed to be driven largely by CMV exposure. A group of highly shared sequence variants was considered likely to be a technical artifact of the sequencing pipeline. In a later analysis, TCR association rates were found to vary across HLA loci, with the most associated TCRs seen for DRB1 alleles and the fewest for HLA-C alleles. Presence/absence analyses assumed roughly uniform sequencing depth across donors, an assumption that may not hold. The 87-base-pair reads could not distinguish some IMGT-functional V segments, including TRBV6-2 and TRBV6-3, so those segments were excluded. Strong co-occurrence of HLA alleles, especially DR and DQ, made assigning TCR associations to individual alleles difficult. In a later analysis, 16,951 TCR beta sequences were associated with specific HLA alleles at a false discovery rate of 0.05. The authors suggested that the approach could potentially be extended to other disease states and immunological phenotypes. Immune exposure information for the cohort was limited to CMV serostatus. HLA typing was unavailable for some donors at each locus, so association tests used only the typed subset. A later analysis reported that several top co-occurrence clusters appeared linked to parvovirus B19, influenza, CMV and Epstein-Barr virus. A later analysis found that HLA-associated TCR beta chains were more clonally expanded and had lower generation probabilities than equally common non-associated chains.

Libraries were constructed by the immunoSEQ multiplex PCR assay. For the multiplex PCR, a mixture combining 60 forward primers for TCR Vbeta segments and 13 reverse primers for TCR Jbeta segments was used. Amplification of the CDR3 region of rearranged TCR beta genes was performed with a multiplex PCR assay on genomic DNA. The amplified TCR beta libraries were sequenced on the Illumina HiSeq System as 87-base-pair reads. The study's own analysis went as follows. A later analysis tallied roughly 80 million unique TCR beta chains across the 666 repertoires, and some 12 million of those chains were shared by two or more donors. To remove PCR and sequencing errors, raw reads were error-corrected and collapsed into unique sequences using a nearest-neighbor algorithm that merged closely related sequences. V, D and J gene segments were assigned by aligning CDR3 sequences to IMGT reference sequences. For a sequence to be retained, a match of at least six nucleotides was required to both a V gene segment and a J gene segment. Rearrangements were classified as productive when the CDR3 lacked stop codons and remained in frame with V and J, and all other rearrangements were classified as non-productive. CDR3 was defined according to IMGT convention as the region running from the second conserved V-encoded cysteine to the conserved J-encoded phenylalanine. The earlier analysis of about 610 of the donors excluded sequences that lacked an unambiguous match to a single V gene segment. An earlier analysis of several hundred of the donors called V segments functional above 56.7% productive rearrangements and segregating when the between-donor standard deviation exceeded 5%. A statistical classification framework was built to diagnose cytomegalovirus status from the catalog of TCR beta chain sequences. A later analysis assigned V and J genes by comparing TCR nucleotide sequences with IMGT/GENE-DB human TR gene sequences. Using the TCRdist pipeline, a later analysis assigned CDR3 sequences along with most-parsimonious VDJ recombination scenarios. A later analysis defined each TCR beta chain by its CDR3 amino acid sequence plus V-gene family, and excluded reads lacking a unique V-gene family. As a way to deal with suspected cross-contamination and a sequencing artifact, a later analysis dropped more than 500 nucleotide sequences that were highly shared and had low generation probability. A later analysis calculated a clonal expansion index for each public chain from normalized within-repertoire ranks of inferred template counts. Generation probabilities in a later analysis came from a VDJ recombination model fitted to out-of-frame rearrangements, and those results were checked against IGoR. In a later analysis, TCR-TCR, TCR-HLA and TCR-CMV co-occurrence was scored with hypergeometric tests, and a repertoire-size bias correction was applied to TCR pairs. To estimate false discovery rates, a later analysis permuted the HLA or CMV assignments 20 times. A later analysis grouped co-occurring TCRs with DBSCAN, adding TCRdist sequence similarity when clustering within HLA-allele-positive subsets. Co-occurrence clustering excluded repertoires with fewer than 30,000 or more than 120,000 public chains, plus five with anomalous nucleotide sharing. Sourced from immuneACCESS, this table was stored by TCRdb with only in-frame sequences that have V and J called. A share of the clones is absent; for the studies checked, an unresolved V gene accounts for under half, and the remainder has no known explanation. V and J calls and clone size are those listed in that table; D and trimming were worked out from the DNA. The sample table shows some 130,000 clones, and roughly 80% are seen once. 2.5% to 3% of the sample is in the top ten clones.

The cohort comprised around 690 healthy bone marrow donors. Cohort members were all nominally healthy when sampled, although unrecorded immune exposures were likely present. The donor was CMV seronegative and was included in the group of a few hundred seronegative cohort members. A peripheral blood sample was collected from each donor, and TCR beta sequencing was performed on peripheral blood mononuclear cells. The Qiagen DNeasy Blood Extraction Kit was used to extract genomic DNA from the blood cell samples. Input material: PBMCs. This receptor chain uses TRBV6-1 and TRBJ2-1, with the D segment identity uncertain. The sequence derives from a man aged 30 to 39 in good health and CMV-seronegative. The sequence in DNA is TGTGCCAGCAAAGAGAGCTCCTACAATGAGCAGTTCTTC. Its protein reads: CASKESSYNEQFF.